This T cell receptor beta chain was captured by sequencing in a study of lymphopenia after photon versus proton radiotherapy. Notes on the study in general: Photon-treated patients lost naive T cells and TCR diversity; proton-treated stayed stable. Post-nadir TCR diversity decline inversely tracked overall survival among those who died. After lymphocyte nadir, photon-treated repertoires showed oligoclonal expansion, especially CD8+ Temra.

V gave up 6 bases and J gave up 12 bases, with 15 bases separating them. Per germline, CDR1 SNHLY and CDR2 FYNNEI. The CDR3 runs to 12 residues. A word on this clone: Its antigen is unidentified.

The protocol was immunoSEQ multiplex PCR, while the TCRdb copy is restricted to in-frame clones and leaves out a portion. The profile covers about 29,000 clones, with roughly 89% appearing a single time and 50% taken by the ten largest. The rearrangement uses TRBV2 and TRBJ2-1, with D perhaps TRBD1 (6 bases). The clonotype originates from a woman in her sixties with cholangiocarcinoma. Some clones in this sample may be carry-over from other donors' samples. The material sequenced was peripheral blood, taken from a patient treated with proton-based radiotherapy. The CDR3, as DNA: TGTGCCAGCAGGGGGACAACCGATGTGCAGTTCTTC. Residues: CASRGTTDVQFF.